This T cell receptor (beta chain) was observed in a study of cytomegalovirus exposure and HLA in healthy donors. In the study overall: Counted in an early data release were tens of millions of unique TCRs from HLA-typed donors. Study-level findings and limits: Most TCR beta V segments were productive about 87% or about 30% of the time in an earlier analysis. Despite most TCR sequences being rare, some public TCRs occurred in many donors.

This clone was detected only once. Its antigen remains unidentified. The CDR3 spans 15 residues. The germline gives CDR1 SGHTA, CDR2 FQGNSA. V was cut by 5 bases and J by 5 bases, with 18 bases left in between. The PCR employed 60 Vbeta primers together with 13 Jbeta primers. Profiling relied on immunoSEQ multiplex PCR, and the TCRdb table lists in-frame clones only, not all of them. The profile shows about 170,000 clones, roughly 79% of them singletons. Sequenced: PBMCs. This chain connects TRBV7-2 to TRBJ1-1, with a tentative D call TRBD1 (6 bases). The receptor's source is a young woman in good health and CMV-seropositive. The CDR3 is CASSPRAGVRTEAFF. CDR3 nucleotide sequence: TGTGCCAGCAGCCCAAGGGCAGGGGTTCGGACTGAAGCTTTCTTT.